These T cell receptor beta chains were read from a single sample in a study of T-cell memory formation after mild COVID-19. TCRdb fed the 5' RACE reads into MiXCR, producing one record per CDR3 protein. The repertoire consists of about 350,000 distinct CDR3 sequences, with about 13% occurring once and the leading ten covering 20% to 25%. Sequencing was done on a sample of PBMCs or a T cell subset sorted from them (not recorded which). These receptors were taken from a man between 18 and 35 years old who had mild COVID-19 (a few samples of this study predate the infection). Cell type and time point are not known. CDR3s include the opening cysteine and the closing phenylalanine or tryptophan. D genes are given only for firm matches. Clone size is not always given. Where it is, it says once, few, many or a class for expanded clones.

clone_size d_call cdr3_length j_call v_call cdr3_nt cdr3_aa
NA TRBD1 16 TRBJ2-7 TRBV11-1 TGTGCCAGCAGCCTTGCCGGGACAGCGGTCTCCTACGAGCAGTACTTC CASSLAGTAVSYEQYF
NA TRBD2 15 TRBJ2-5 TRBV10-3 TGTGCCATCAGTGAGAGGGGGACTAGCGGAGAGACCCAGTACTTC CAISERGTSGETQYF
NA TRBD1 16 TRBJ2-2 TRBV9 TGTGCCAGCAGCGTAGGGACAGGGGGCGGAACCGGGGAGCTGTTTTTT CASSVGTGGGTGELFF
few NA 15 TRBJ2-7 TRBV9 TGTGCCAGCAGCGTAGGGGGAGCCTTCTCCTACGAGCAGTACTTC CASSVGGAFSYEQYF
few NA 15 TRBJ1-1 TRBV20-1 TGCAGTGCTAGGCCCCATGCTGGACGGACTAGTGGGGCTTTCTTT CSARPHAGRTSGAFF
few TRBD2 22 TRBJ2-3 TRBV7-2 TGTGCCAGCAGCTTAACAGTCAATGTTGCTAGCGGGGGGGACTCTAGCACAGATACGCAGTATTTT CASSLTVNVASGGDSSTDTQYF
many NA 15 TRBJ1-6 TRBV11-2 TGTGCCAGCAGCTTAGTCGGCACCGGACCTTCACCCCTCCACTTT CASSLVGTGPSPLHF
few NA 14 TRBJ1-6 TRBV7-2 TGTGCCAGCAGACAGGCCTCCTATAATTCACCCCTCCACTTT CASRQASYNSPLHF
NA TRBD2 15 TRBJ2-5 TRBV30 TGTGCCTGGAGTCCGGGGGGGGCTTCTAAAGAGACCCAGTACTTC CAWSPGGASKETQYF
NA NA 16 TRBJ1-2 TRBV6-5 TGTGCCAGCAGTTACTCAGGCAGGGGCCCTGACTATGGCTACACCTTC CASSYSGRGPDYGYTF
few NA 15 TRBJ1-2 TRBV6-5 TGTGCCAGCAGTACCTTTGGGGGAGGGAACTATGGCTACACCTTC CASSTFGGGNYGYTF
NA TRBD2 15 TRBJ2-1 TRBV7-6 TGTGCCAGCAGCATCACTAGCGGGGGGTACAATGAGCAGTTCTTC CASSITSGGYNEQFF
NA NA 12 TRBJ1-5 TRBV6-6 TGTGCCAGCAGTGGATCAGGGTCAACCCAGCATTTT CASSGSGSTQHF
few TRBD2 15 TRBJ2-3 TRBV4-1 TGCGCCAGCAGCCGAGCGGGGGGGCAAGTAGATACGCAGTATTTT CASSRAGGQVDTQYF
NA TRBD1 14 TRBJ2-5 TRBV2 TGTGCCAGCTTCCGACCGGGACAGCAAGAGACCCAGTACTTC CASFRPGQQETQYF